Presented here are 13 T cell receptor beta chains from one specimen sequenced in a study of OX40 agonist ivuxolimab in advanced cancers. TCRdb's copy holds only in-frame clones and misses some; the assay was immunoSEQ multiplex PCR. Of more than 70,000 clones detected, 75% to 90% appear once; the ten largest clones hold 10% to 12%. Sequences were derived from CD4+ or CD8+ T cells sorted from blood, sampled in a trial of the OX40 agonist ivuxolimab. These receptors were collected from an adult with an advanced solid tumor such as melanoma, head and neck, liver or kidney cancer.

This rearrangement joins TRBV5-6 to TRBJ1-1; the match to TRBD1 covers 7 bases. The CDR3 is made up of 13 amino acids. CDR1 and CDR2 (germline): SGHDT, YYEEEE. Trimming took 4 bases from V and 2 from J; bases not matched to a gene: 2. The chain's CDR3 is CASSRDSNTEAFF. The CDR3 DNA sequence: TGTGCCAGCAGCAGGGACAGTAACACTGAAGCTTTCTTT. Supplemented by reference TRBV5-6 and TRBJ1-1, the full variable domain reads DAGVTQSPTHLIKTRGQQVTLRCSPKSGHDTVSWYQQALGQGPQFIFQYYEEEERQRGNFPDRFSGHQFPNYSSELNVNALLLGDSALYLCASSRDSNTEAFFGQGTRLTVV.

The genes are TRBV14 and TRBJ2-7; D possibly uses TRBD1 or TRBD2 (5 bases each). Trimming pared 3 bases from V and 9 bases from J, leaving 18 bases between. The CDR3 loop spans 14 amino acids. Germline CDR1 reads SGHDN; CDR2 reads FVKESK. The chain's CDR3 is CASSQATGAGGQYF. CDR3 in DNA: TGTGCCAGCAGCCAGGCTACCGGGGCCGGAGGGCAGTACTTC.

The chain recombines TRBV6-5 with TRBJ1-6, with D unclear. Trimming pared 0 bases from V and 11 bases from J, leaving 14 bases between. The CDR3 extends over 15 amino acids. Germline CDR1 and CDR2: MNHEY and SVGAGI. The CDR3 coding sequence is TGTGCCAGCAGTTACTCGTCTTTCACGAGGACACCCCTCCACTTT. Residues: CASSYSSFTRTPLHF.

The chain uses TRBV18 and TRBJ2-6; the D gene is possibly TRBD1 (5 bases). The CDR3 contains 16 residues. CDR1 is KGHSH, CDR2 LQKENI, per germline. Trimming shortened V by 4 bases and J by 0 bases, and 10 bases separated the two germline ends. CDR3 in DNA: TGTGCCAGCTCACAAAGACAGATCTCTGGGGCCAACGTCCTGACTTTC. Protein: CASSQRQISGANVLTF.

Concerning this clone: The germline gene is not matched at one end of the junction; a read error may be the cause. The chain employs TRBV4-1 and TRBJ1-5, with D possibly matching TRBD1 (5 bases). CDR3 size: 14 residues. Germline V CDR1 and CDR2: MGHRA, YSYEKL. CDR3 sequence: CASSQDSGNQPQHF. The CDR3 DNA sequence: TGTGCCAGCAGCCAAGACAGCGGCAATCAGCCCCAGCATTTT.

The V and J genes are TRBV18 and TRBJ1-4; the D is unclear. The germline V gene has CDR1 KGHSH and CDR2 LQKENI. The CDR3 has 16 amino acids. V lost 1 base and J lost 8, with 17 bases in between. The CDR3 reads CASSPQSSLLGEKLFF. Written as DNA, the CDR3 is TGTGCCAGCTCACCACAGAGCAGTCTCCTGGGGGAAAAACTGTTTTTT.

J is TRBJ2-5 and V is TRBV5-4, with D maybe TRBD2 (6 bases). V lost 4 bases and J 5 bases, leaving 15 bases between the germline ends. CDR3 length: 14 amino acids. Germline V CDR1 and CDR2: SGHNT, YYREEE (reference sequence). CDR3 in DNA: TGTGCCAGCAGCCCCCAGTGGGGGGAGGAGACCCAGTACTTC. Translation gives CASSPQWGEETQYF.

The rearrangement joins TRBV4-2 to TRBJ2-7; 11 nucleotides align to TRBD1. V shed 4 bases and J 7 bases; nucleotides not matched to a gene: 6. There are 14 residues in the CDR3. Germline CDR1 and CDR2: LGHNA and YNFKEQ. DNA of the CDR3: TGTGCCAGCAGCCGCGGGACAGGGGGATTGGAGCAGTACTTC. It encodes CASSRGTGGLEQYF.

Here the CDR3 reads CASSQGGGLDTQYF. CDR3 bases: TGCGCCAGCAGCCAAGGGGGGGGTCTAGATACGCAGTATTTT. This chain links TRBV4-1 with TRBJ2-3; 7 bases align to TRBD2. Per germline, CDR1 MGHRA and CDR2 YSYEKL. This CDR3 is built from 14 residues. The ends lost 1 base at V and 5 bases at J; junction bases unmatched: 3.

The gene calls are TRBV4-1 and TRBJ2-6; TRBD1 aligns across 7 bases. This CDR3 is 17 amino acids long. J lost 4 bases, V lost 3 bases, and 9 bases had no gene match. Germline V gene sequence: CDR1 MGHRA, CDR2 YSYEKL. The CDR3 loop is CASSQRTGLRGANVLTF. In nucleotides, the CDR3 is TGCGCCAGCAGCCAGCGGACAGGTCTGAGGGGGGCCAACGTCCTGACTTTC.

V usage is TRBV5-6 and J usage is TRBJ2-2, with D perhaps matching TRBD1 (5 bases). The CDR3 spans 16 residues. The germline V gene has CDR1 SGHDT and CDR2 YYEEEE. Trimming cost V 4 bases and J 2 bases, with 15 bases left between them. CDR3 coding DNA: TGTGCCAGCAGCCTGATGACAGCGCTCAACACCGGGGAGCTGTTTTTT. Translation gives CASSLMTALNTGELFF.

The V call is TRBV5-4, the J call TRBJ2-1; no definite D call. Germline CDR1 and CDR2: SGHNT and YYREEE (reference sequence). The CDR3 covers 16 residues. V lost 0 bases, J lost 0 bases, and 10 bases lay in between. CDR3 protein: CASSLGRPSSYNEQFF. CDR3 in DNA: TGTGCCAGCAGCTTGGGTCGGCCAAGCTCCTACAATGAGCAGTTCTTC. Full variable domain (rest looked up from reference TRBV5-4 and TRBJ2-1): ETGVTQSPTHLIKTRGQQVTLRCSSQSGHNTVSWYQQALGQGPQFIFQYYREEENGRGNFPPRFSGLQFPNYSSELNVNALELDDSALYLCASSLGRPSSYNEQFFGPGTRLTVL.

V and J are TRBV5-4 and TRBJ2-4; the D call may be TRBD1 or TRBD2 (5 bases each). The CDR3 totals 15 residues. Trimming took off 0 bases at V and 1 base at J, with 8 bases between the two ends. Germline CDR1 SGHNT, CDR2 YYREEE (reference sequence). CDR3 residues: CASSLGGLAKNIQYF. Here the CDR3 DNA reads TGTGCCAGCAGCTTGGGGGGGTTGGCCAAAAACATTCAGTACTTC. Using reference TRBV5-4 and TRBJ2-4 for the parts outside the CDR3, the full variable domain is ETGVTQSPTHLIKTRGQQVTLRCSSQSGHNTVSWYQQALGQGPQFIFQYYREEENGRGNFPPRFSGLQFPNYSSELNVNALELDDSALYLCASSLGGLAKNIQYFGAGTRLSVL.